The subject of this entry is one T cell receptor (beta chain). Profiled with immunoSEQ multiplex PCR; TCRdb holds only in-frame clones, not every one. The sample gives under 200,000 clones, roughly 95% of which show up once; just over 1% is in the top ten. In germline, CDR1 is SQVTM, CDR2 ANQGSEA. The length of the CDR3 is 13 residues. Trimming stripped 3 bases from V and 5 bases from J, with 13 bases between. This sample was taken from a study of control samples from healthy donors and cancer patients. The sequence came from a woman in her twenties or thirties in good health. What was sequenced was blood. V is TRBV29-1 and J is TRBJ1-2; a weak D match, TRBD1 (5 bases). For the CDR3, the DNA is TGCAGCGTTGAGGCAGGGAAAGGTTATGGCTACACCTTC. Protein sequence: CSVEAGKGYGYTF.